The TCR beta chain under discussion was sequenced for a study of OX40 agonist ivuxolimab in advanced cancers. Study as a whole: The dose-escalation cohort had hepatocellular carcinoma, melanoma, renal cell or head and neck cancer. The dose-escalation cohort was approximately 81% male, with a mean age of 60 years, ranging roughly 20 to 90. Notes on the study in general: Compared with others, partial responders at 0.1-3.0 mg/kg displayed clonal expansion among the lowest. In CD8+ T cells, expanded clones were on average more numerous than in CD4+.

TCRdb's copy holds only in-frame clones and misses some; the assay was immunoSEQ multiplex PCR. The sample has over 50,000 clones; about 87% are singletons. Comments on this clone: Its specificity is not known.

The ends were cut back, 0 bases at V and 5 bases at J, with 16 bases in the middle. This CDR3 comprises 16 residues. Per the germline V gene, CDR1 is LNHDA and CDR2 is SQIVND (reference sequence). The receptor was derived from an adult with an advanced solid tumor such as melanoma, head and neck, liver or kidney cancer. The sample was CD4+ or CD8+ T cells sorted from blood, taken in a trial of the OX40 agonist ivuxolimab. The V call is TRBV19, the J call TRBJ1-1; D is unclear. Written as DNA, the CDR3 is TGTGCCAGTAGTATAGATCCCAACGGGAGAGGGACTGAAGCTTTCTTT. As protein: CASSIDPNGRGTEAFF.